This T cell receptor beta chain was obtained from a study of blood T cell repertoires in COVID-19. Study-wide background: Both acute and convalescent COVID-19 samples were obtained from the United States, Italy and Spain. Sources were T cells, B-cell-depleted T cells, or PBMCs; the material itself was cDNA or gDNA.

In the authors' methods: Reference gene primer amplification in the assay estimated nucleated cell counts. Sequenced by immunoSEQ multiplex PCR; TCRdb stores in-frame clones only, minus some. Clone size and V and J calls were adopted from that table, with D and trimming inferred from the DNA. The sample shows just over 650,000 clones, approximately 90% of them seen only once. The TCR originated in a woman aged 18-35 years with acute or convalescent COVID-19. The sample consisted of peripheral blood.

CDR3 nucleotides: TGTGCCAGCAGCCCGGACACAACTTCGGCCAAAAACATTCAGTACTTC. Residues: CASSPDTTSAKNIQYF. J is TRBJ2-4 and V is TRBV9; tentatively, D is TRBD1 (5 bases). The CDR3 extends over 16 amino acids. The V and J ends lost 4 bases and 1 base respectively, with 15 bases between them. Germline V gives CDR1 SGDLS, CDR2 YYNGEE.